These 2 T cell receptor beta chains were all obtained from the same sample, sequenced in a study of cytomegalovirus exposure and HLA in healthy donors. Use of 60 Vbeta and 13 Jbeta primers characterized the PCR. Profiling relied on immunoSEQ multiplex PCR, and the TCRdb table lists in-frame clones only, not all of them. The table lists around 40,000 clones, roughly 82% of them singletons, with over 9.5% in the top ten. The sequenced sample consisted of PBMCs. The source is a woman under 30 in good health and CMV-seropositive.

The rearrangement links TRBV10-3 to TRBJ2-5; tentative D call: TRBD1 (7 bases). The CDR3 is made up of 16 amino acids. CDR1 is ENHRY and CDR2 is SYGVKD in the germline V gene. V was pared by 0 bases and J by 6 bases, with 17 bases between. The CDR3 DNA reads TGTGCCATCAGTGAGTCGGGAGGCGAGGGGGCCAAGACCCAGTACTTC. The encoded protein is CAISESGGEGAKTQYF.

This clone has a single count. V is TRBV27 and J is TRBJ2-7, with 8 bases identical to TRBD1. Germline V gene sequence: CDR1 MNHEY, CDR2 SMNVEV (reference sequence). CDR3 length: 16 amino acids. The junction had 9 bases not matched to a gene; V was cut back by 5 bases and J by 0 bases. The CDR3 bases are TGTGCCAGCAGTCCCGACAGGGGCCTGAGCTCCTACGAGCAGTACTTC. Its translation is CASSPDRGLSSYEQYF.